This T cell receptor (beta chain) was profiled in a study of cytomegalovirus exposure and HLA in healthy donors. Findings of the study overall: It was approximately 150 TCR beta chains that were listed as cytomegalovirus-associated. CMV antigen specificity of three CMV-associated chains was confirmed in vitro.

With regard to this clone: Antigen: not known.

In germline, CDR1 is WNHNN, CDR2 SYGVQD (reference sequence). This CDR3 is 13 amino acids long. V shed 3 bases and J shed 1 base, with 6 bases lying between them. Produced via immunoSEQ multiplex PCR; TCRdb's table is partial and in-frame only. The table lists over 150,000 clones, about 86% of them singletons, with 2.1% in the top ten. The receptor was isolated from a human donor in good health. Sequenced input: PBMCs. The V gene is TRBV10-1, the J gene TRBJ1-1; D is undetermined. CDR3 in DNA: TGCGCCAGCAGTGACGTCGGGAACACTGAAGCTTTCTTT. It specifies CASSDVGNTEAFF.